The entry below gives a single T cell receptor beta chain sequence along with its context. Its antigen is unknown. The V segment lost 10 bases and the J segment 7 bases; nucleotides outside the gene matches: 11. The CDR3 runs 13 residues. Per the germline V gene, CDR1 is SGHVS and CDR2 is FQNEAQ. The entry originates in a study of T cell repertoires in cytomegalovirus infection. TCRdb reanalysed the reads using MiXCR and keeps one entry per CDR3 protein. The top ten hold more than 40% of the sample, which has around 570,000 distinct CDR3 sequences, almost 40% seen once. The TCR sequence derives from a human donor in good health (CMV status not recorded). Some clones in this sample may be carry-over from other donors' samples. This sequence joins TRBV7-8 and TRBJ2-5; 8 bases fit TRBD2. Sequenced here: cultured PBMCs, sampled from culture after CMV antigen stimulation. The CDR3 here is CATAGGGGGTQYF. As DNA, the CDR3 is TGTGCCACCGCGGGGGGTGGCGGGGGGACCCAGTACTTC. Variable domain in full (rest from reference TRBV7-8 and TRBJ2-5): GAGVSQSPRYKVAKRGQDVALRCDPISGHVSLFWYQQALGQGPEFLTYFQNEAQLDKSGLPSDRFFAERPEGSVSTLKIQRTQQEDSAVYLCATAGGGGGTQYFGPGTRLLVL.